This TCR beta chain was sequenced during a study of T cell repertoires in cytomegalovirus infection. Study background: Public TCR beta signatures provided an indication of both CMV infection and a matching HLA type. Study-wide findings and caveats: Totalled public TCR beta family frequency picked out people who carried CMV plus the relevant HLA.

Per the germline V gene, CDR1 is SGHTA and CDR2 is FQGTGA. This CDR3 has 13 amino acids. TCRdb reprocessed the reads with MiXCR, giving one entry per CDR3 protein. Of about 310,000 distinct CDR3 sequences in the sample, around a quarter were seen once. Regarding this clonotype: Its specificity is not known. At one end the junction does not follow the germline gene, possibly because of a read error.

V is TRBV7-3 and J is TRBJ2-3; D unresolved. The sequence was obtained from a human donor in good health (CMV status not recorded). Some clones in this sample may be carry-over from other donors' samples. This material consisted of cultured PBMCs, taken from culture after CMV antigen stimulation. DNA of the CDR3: TGTGCCAGCGGCTTATACTACACAGATACGCAGTATTTT. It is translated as CASGLYYTDTQYF.